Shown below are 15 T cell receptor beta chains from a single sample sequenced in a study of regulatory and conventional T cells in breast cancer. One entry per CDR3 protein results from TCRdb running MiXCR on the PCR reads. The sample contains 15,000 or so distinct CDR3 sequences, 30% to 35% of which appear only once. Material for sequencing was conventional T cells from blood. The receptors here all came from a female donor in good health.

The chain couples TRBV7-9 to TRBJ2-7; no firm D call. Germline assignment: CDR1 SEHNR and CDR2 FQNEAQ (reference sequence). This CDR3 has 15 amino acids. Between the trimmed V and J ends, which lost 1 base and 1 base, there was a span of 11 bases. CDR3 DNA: TGTGCCAGCAGCTTAGAGGAATTTAGTTCCTACGAGCAGTACTTC. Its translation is CASSLEEFSSYEQYF.

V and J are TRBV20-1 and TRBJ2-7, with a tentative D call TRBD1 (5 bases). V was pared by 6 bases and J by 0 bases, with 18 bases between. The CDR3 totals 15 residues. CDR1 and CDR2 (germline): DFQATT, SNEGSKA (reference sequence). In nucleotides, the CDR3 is TGCAGTGCCCGAGACGGGTTTGGGGCCTCCTACGAGCAGTACTTC. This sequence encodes CSARDGFGASYEQYF.

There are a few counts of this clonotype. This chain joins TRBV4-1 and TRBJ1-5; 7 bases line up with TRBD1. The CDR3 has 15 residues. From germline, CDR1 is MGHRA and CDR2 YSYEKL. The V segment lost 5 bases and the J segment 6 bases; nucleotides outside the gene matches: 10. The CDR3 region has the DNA TGCGCCAGCAGCTCGACAGGGAGTGTTACTCAGCCCCAGCATTTT. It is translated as CASSSTGSVTQPQHF.

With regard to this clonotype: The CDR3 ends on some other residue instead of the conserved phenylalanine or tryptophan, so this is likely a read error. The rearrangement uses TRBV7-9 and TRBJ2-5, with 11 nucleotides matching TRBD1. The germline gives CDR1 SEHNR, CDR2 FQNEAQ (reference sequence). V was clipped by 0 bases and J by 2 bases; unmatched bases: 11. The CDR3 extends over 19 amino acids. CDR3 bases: TGTGCCAGCAGCTTAGCGGCGAGCGGACAGGGGGCCGTACAAGAGACCCAGTACTCC. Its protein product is CASSLAASGQGAVQETQYS.

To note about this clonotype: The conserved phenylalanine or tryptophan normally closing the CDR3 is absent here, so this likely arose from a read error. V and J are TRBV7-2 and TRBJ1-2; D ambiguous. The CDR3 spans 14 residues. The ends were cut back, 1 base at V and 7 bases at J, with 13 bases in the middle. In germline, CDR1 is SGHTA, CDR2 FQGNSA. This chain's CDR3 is CASSLVVQTAGYTL. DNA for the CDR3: TGTGCCAGCAGCTTAGTCGTCCAGACGGCTGGCTACACCCTC.

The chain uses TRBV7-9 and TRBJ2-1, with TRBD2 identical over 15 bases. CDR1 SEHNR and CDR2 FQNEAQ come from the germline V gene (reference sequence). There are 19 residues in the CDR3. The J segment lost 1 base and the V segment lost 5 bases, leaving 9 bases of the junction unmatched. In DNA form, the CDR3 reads TGTGCCAGCAGCCATCCTGGACTAGCGGGAGGGGGTTCCTACAATGAGCAGTTCTTC. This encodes CASSHPGLAGGGSYNEQFF.

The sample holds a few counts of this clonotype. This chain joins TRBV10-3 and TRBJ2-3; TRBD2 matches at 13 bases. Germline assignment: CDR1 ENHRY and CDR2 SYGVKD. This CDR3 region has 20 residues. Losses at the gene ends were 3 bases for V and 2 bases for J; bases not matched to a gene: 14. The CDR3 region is CAISDSPGLAGFKVTDTQYF. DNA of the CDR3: TGTGCCATCAGTGACTCACCGGGACTAGCGGGATTCAAGGTCACAGATACGCAGTATTTT.

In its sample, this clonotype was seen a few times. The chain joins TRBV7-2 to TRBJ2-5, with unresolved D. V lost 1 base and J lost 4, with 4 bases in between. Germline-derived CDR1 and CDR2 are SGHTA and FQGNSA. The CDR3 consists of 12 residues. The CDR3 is CASSLVAETQYF. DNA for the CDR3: TGTGCCAGCAGCTTAGTTGCAGAGACCCAGTACTTC.

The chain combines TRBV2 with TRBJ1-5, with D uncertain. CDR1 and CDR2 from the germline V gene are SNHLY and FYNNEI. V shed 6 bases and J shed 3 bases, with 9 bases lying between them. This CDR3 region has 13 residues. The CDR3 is CASSLDINQPQHF. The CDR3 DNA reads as TGTGCCAGCAGCCTCGACATCAATCAGCCCCAGCATTTT.

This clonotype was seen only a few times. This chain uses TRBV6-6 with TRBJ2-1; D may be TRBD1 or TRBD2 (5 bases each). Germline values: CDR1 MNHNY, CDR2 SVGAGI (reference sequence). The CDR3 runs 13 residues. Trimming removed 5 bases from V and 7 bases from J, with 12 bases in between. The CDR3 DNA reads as TGTGCCAGCAGTAGCCGGGACCGAAATGAGCAGTTCTTC. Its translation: CASSSRDRNEQFF.

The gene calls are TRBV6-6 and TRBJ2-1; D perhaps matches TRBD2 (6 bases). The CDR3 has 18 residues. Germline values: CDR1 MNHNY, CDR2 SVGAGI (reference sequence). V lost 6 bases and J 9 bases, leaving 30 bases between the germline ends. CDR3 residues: CASRPPRGGTSRDGEQFF. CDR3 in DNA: TGTGCCAGCAGACCCCCGAGGGGCGGGACTTCTCGGGACGGTGAGCAGTTCTTC.

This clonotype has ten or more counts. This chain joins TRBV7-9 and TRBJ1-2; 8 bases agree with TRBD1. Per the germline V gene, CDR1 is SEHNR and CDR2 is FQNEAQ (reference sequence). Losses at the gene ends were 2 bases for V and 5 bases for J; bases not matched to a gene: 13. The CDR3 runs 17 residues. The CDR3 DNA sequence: TGTGCCAGCAGCTTACCACGGTACGGACAGGGAGATTATGGCTACACCTTC. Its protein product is CASSLPRYGQGDYGYTF.

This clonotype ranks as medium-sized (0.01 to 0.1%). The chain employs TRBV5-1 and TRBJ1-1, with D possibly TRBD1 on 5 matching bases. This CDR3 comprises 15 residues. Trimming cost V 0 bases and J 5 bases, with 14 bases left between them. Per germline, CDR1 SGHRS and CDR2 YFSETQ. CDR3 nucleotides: TGCGCCAGCAGCTTGGCCGACAGAAGGAAGACTGAAGCTTTCTTT. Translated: CASSLADRRKTEAFF. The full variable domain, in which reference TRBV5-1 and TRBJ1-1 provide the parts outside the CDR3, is KAGVTQTPRYLIKTRGQQVTLSCSPISGHRSVSWYQQTPGQGLQFLFEYFSETQRNKGNFPGRFSGRQFSNSRSEMNVSTLELGDSALYLCASSLADRRKTEAFFGQGTRLTVV.

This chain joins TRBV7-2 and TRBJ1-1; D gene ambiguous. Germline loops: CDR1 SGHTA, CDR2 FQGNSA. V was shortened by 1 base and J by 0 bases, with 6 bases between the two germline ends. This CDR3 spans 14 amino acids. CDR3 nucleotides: TGTGCCAGCAGCTTAGGTGGGATGAACACTGAAGCTTTCTTT. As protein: CASSLGGMNTEAFF.

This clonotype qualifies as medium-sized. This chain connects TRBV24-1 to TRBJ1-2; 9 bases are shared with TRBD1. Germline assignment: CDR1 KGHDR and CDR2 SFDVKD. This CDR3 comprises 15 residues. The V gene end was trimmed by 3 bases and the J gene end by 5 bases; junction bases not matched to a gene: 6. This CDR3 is CATSDDDRGTYGYTF. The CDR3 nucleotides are TGTGCCACCAGTGATGACGACAGGGGGACGTATGGCTACACCTTC.